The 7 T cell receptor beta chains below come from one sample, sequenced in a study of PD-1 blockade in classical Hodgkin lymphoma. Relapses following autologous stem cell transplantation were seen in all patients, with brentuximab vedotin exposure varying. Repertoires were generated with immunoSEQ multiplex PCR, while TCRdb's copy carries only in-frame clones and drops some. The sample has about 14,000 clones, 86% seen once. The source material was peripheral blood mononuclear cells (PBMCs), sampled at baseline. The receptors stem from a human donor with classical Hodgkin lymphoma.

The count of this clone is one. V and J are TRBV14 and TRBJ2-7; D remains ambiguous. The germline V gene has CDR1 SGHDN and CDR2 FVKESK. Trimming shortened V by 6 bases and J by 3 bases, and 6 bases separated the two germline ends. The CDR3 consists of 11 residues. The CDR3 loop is CASSVSYEQYF. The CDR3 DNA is TGTGCCAGCAGTGTCAGCTACGAGCAGTACTTC. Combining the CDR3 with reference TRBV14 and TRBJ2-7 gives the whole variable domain EAGVTQFPSHSVIEKGQTVTLRCDPISGHDNLYWYRRVMGKEIKFLLHFVKESKQDESGMPNNRFLAERTGGTYSTLKVQPAELEDSGVYFCASSVSYEQYFGPGTRLTVT.

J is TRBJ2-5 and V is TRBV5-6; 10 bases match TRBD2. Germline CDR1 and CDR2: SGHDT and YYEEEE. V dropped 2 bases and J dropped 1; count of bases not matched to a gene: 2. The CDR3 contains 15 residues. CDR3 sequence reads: CASSLAGGPQETQYF. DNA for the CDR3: TGTGCCAGCAGCTTAGCGGGGGGGCCCCAAGAGACCCAGTACTTC.

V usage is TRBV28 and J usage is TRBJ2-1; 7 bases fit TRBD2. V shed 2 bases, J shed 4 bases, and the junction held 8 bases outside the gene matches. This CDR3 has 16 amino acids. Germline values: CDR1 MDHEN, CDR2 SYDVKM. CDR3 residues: CASSLMGEGRYNEQFF. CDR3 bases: TGTGCCAGCAGTTTAATGGGGGAGGGGCGTTACAATGAGCAGTTCTTC. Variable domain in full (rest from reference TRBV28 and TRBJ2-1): DVKVTQSSRYLVKRTGEKVFLECVQDMDHENMFWYRQDPGLGLRLIYFSYDVKMKEKGDIPEGYSVSREKKERFSLILESASTNQTSMYLCASSLMGEGRYNEQFFGPGTRLTVL.

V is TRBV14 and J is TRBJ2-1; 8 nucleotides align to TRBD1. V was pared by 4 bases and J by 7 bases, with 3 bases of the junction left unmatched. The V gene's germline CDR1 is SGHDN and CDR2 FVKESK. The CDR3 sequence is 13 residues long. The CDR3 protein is CASSPGTGNEQFF. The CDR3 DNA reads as TGTGCCAGCAGCCCCGGGACAGGTAATGAGCAGTTCTTC.

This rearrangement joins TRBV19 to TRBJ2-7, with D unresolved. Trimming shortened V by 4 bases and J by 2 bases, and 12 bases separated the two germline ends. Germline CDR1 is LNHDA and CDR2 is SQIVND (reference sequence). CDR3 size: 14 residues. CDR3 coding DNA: TGTGCCAGTAGTAAACATACGGGCACCTACGAGCAGTACTTC. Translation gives CASSKHTGTYEQYF.

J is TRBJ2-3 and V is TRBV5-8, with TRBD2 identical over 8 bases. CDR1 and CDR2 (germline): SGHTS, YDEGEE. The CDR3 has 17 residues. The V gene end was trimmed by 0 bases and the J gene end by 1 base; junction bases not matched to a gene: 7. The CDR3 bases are TGTGCCAGCAGCTTGGCCGGGAGGGGACGGGGCACAGATACGCAGTATTTT. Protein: CASSLAGRGRGTDTQYF.

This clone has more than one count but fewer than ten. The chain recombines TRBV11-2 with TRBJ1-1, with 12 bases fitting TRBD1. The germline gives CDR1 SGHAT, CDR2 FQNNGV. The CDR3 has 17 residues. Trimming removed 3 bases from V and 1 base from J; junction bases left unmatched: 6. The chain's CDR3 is CASSFPGTGGSNTEAFF. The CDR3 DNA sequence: TGTGCCAGCAGCTTCCCCGGGACAGGGGGCTCGAACACTGAAGCTTTCTTT.